These 28 T cell receptor beta chains were sequenced from one sample in a study of shared clonotypes between healthy human individuals. The assay was immunoSEQ multiplex PCR, and TCRdb's table has in-frame clones only and misses some. This table has about 2.5 million clones, less than 95% appearing once. What was sequenced was naive CD4+ T cells from PBMCs. As for subset: CD45RA+ positively selected. The receptors here all came from a man aged 18-30 years in good health. Some clones in this sample may be carry-over from other donors' samples.

About this clone: The missing conserved phenylalanine or tryptophan at the end of this CDR3 makes a read error likely. The limits of the CDR3 on the DNA are not certain, so only TCRdb's listed CDR3 is given. CDR3: CASSLMDRPL. The chain carries TRBV28 and TRBJ1-2; the DNA was not used to check the table's D call, TRBD1. The CDR3 is 10 amino acids long, termini counted. CDR1 is MDHEN, CDR2 SYDVKM, per germline.

The V call is TRBV28, the J call TRBJ1-5; 7 bases align to TRBD1. The CDR3 has 14 amino acids. Trimming removed 3 bases from V and 5 bases from J; junction bases left unmatched: 4. The V gene's germline CDR1 is MDHEN and CDR2 SYDVKM. The CDR3 DNA is TGTGCCAGCAGTTTTGAGGGGGCTTATCAGCCCCAGCATTTT. Translation: CASSFEGAYQPQHF.

The chain couples TRBV5-1 to TRBJ1-2, with unresolved D. The CDR3 extends over 17 amino acids. Germline values: CDR1 SGHRS, CDR2 YFSETQ. The V gene lost 2 bases and the J gene lost 4 bases, with 21 bases spanning the gap. CDR3 amino acids: CASSFRAIGSGGYGYTF. DNA of the CDR3: TGCGCCAGCAGCTTTCGCGCTATCGGTAGTGGTGGCTATGGCTACACCTTC. The complete variable domain, with remaining parts taken from reference TRBV5-1 and TRBJ1-2, reads KAGVTQTPRYLIKTRGQQVTLSCSPISGHRSVSWYQQTPGQGLQFLFEYFSETQRNKGNFPGRFSGRQFSNSRSEMNVSTLELGDSALYLCASSFRAIGSGGYGYTFGSGTRLTVV.

The chain uses TRBV4-3 and TRBJ2-1; D call uncertain. The CDR3 spans 16 residues. V lost 2 bases to trimming and J lost 8 bases, with 19 bases between them. CDR1 is LGHNA, CDR2 YSLEER, per germline. CDR3 sequence: CASSQRKAHLGYEQFF. CDR3 sequence (DNA): TGCGCCAGCAGCCAACGAAAGGCACACCTTGGCTATGAGCAGTTCTTC.

This chain uses TRBV7-8 with TRBJ1-5; D is ambiguous. Germline-derived CDR1 and CDR2 are SGHVS and FQNEAQ. Trimming stripped 0 bases from V and 7 bases from J, with 10 bases between. The length of the CDR3 is 14 residues. The CDR3 nucleotides read TGTGCCAGCAGCTTAGCATCAGTGACGCAGCCCCAGCATTTT. Its protein is CASSLASVTQPQHF.

The chain has TRBV7-3 and TRBJ2-1, with TRBD1 matching 7 bases. V was pared by 5 bases and J by 5 bases, with 3 bases of the junction left unmatched. Germline V gene sequence: CDR1 SGHTA, CDR2 FQGTGA. The length of the CDR3 is 13 residues. CDR3 loop: CASSPGQNNEQFF. The CDR3 DNA reads as TGTGCCAGCAGCCCGGGACAGAACAATGAGCAGTTCTTC.

With respect to this clone: Other DNA sequences from this sample encode an identical CDR3 as well. The rearrangement uses TRBV6-1 and TRBJ1-1; TRBD1 agrees at 8 bases. CDR1 is MNHNS and CDR2 is SASEGT in the germline V gene. Trimming removed 8 bases from V and 1 base from J; junction bases left unmatched: 3. The length of the CDR3 is 13 residues. The CDR3 spells CASRGTGNTEAFF. CDR3 DNA: TGTGCCAGCCGGGGGACAGGGAACACTGAAGCTTTCTTT.

J is TRBJ2-3 and V is TRBV9, with D perhaps matching TRBD2 (5 bases). V lost 4 bases and J 2 bases, leaving 11 bases between the germline ends. This CDR3 region has 14 residues. Germline-derived CDR1 and CDR2 are SGDLS and YYNGEE. This chain's CDR3 is CASSPSGNTDTQYF. CDR3 bases: TGTGCCAGCAGCCCCAGCGGAAACACAGATACGCAGTATTTT.

The rearrangement links TRBV5-5 to TRBJ2-4; D is possibly TRBD1 (5 bases). This CDR3 region has 11 residues. Trimming removed 4 bases from V and 10 bases from J, with 9 bases in between. Germline V CDR1 and CDR2: SGHKS, YYEKEE (reference sequence). Here the CDR3 reads CASSLDRIQYF. The CDR3 nucleotides read TGTGCCAGCAGCCTTGACAGAATTCAGTACTTC.

This rearrangement joins TRBV30 to TRBJ1-1; D uncertain. Trimming took 5 bases from V and 0 from J, leaving 7 bases between them. The V gene's germline CDR1 is GTSNPN and CDR2 SVGIG (reference sequence). The CDR3 is made up of 12 amino acids. CDR3 DNA: TGTGCCTGGGAAAGTATGAACACTGAAGCTTTCTTT. Translated, it gives CAWESMNTEAFF.

The V call is TRBV5-4, the J call TRBJ2-7; 11 bases map to TRBD1. The CDR3 is made up of 14 amino acids. Trimming took 4 bases from V and 4 from J; bases not matched to a gene: 4. Germline values: CDR1 SGHNT, CDR2 YYREEE (reference sequence). The CDR3 sequence: CASSPWDRGYEQYF. CDR3 DNA: TGTGCCAGCAGCCCCTGGGACAGGGGGTACGAGCAGTACTTC. The full variable domain, in which reference TRBV5-4 and TRBJ2-7 provide the parts outside the CDR3, is ETGVTQSPTHLIKTRGQQVTLRCSSQSGHNTVSWYQQALGQGPQFIFQYYREEENGRGNFPPRFSGLQFPNYSSELNVNALELDDSALYLCASSPWDRGYEQYFGPGTRLTVT.

The genes are TRBV7-2 and TRBJ1-2, with D perhaps TRBD1 (6 bases). Germline V gives CDR1 SGHTA, CDR2 FQGNSA. With 4 bases removed from V and 2 bases from J, the gap between germline ends came to 14 bases. CDR3 size: 15 residues. The chain's CDR3 is CASSSLPTGNYGYTF. The CDR3 coding sequence is TGTGCCAGCAGCTCCCTCCCCACAGGGAACTATGGCTACACCTTC.

V gene TRBV5-1 combines with J gene TRBJ1-2; 9 bases map to TRBD1. Trimming at V came to 4 bases and at J to 4 bases, leaving 11 bases not matched to a gene. In germline, CDR1 is SGHRS, CDR2 YFSETQ. This CDR3 contains 16 residues. CDR3 sequence reads: CASSPRDRDRGYGYTF. The CDR3 DNA reads as TGCGCCAGCAGCCCTCGGGACAGGGATCGCGGCTATGGCTACACCTTC.

This chain joins TRBV10-3 and TRBJ1-5; D is unresolved. Germline CDR1 reads ENHRY; CDR2 reads SYGVKD. The CDR3 has 13 residues. Trimming cost V 3 bases and J 5 bases, with 8 bases left between them. In DNA, the CDR3 is TGTGCCATCAGTGATCTTTCGGATCAGCCCCAGCATTTT. Amino acids: CAISDLSDQPQHF.

As concerns this clone: Other DNA sequences in this sample translate to the same CDR3. This chain connects TRBV28 to TRBJ1-3; tentatively, D is TRBD1 (5 bases). V lost 2 bases and J 0 bases, leaving 11 bases between the germline ends. Germline V gene lookup returns CDR1 MDHEN and CDR2 SYDVKM. The CDR3 loop spans 16 amino acids. CDR3 nucleotides: TGTGCCAGCAGTTTACCAGGGACGGTCTCTGGAAACACCATATATTTT. Translating gives CASSLPGTVSGNTIYF.

The chain joins TRBV7-9 to TRBJ2-2, with D possibly matching TRBD1 (5 bases). The germline V gene encodes CDR1 SEHNR and CDR2 FQNEAQ (reference sequence). The V gene lost 5 bases and the J gene lost 4 bases, with 14 bases spanning the gap. The CDR3 spans 15 residues. The CDR3 region has the DNA TGTGCCAGCAGCGCCACCAGGGTGGGCACCGGGGAGCTGTTTTTT. This gives the protein CASSATRVGTGELFF.

The genes are TRBV28 and TRBJ2-7, with a weak D call TRBD2 (5 bases). V was shortened by 5 bases and J by 3 bases, with 23 bases between the two germline ends. CDR3 size: 17 residues. Germline assignment: CDR1 MDHEN and CDR2 SYDVKM. As DNA, the CDR3 is TGTGCCAGCAGTCCCGCGGGCATCCGACCCTGGCACTACGAGCAGTACTTC. This gives the protein CASSPAGIRPWHYEQYF. Combining the CDR3 with reference TRBV28 and TRBJ2-7 gives the whole variable domain DVKVTQSSRYLVKRTGEKVFLECVQDMDHENMFWYRQDPGLGLRLIYFSYDVKMKEKGDIPEGYSVSREKKERFSLILESASTNQTSMYLCASSPAGIRPWHYEQYFGPGTRLTVT.

The genes are TRBV9 and TRBJ2-7; 9 nucleotides match TRBD1. V lost 4 bases to trimming and J lost 0 bases; unmatched junction nucleotides: 5. Per germline, CDR1 SGDLS and CDR2 YYNGEE. The CDR3 consists of 15 residues. The CDR3: CASSTRQGDSYEQYF. CDR3 sequence (DNA): TGTGCCAGCAGCACCCGACAGGGGGACTCCTACGAGCAGTACTTC.

In this sample, this clone turned up a few times. The J gene is TRBJ1-2, the V gene TRBV6-1; D not certain. The germline gives CDR1 MNHNS, CDR2 SASEGT. CDR3 length equals 14 residues. Between the trimmed V and J ends, which lost 6 bases and 3 bases, there was a span of 14 bases. This CDR3 is CASRRSPDHYGYTF. The CDR3, as DNA: TGTGCCAGCAGACGGTCACCCGACCACTATGGCTACACCTTC.

Comment on this clone: Other nucleotide sequences in the sample specify the same CDR3. The rearrangement links TRBV10-3 to TRBJ2-7, with 10 bases aligning to TRBD1. V lost 9 bases, J lost 3 bases, and 5 bases stayed unmatched. Germline CDR1 is ENHRY and CDR2 is SYGVKD. The CDR3 has 13 residues. CDR3 sequence reads: CAISRDRGYEQYF. The CDR3, as DNA: TGTGCCATTTCCCGGGACAGGGGCTACGAGCAGTACTTC.

CDR3 sequence: CAWSTGTRSYNEQFF. The CDR3, as DNA: TGTGCCTGGAGCACAGGGACTCGCTCCTACAATGAGCAGTTCTTC. The chain recombines TRBV30 with TRBJ2-1; the D call may be TRBD1 or TRBD2 (6 bases each). V was trimmed by 3 bases and J by 0 bases, leaving 12 bases between them. Per germline, CDR1 GTSNPN and CDR2 SVGIG (reference sequence). CDR3 length: 15 amino acids.

This chain joins TRBV6-5 and TRBJ2-7; 8 bases agree with TRBD1. The germline gives CDR1 MNHEY, CDR2 SVGAGI. CDR3 length equals 15 residues. V was pared by 7 bases and J by 2 bases, with 10 bases of the junction left unmatched. This CDR3 reads CASTTRDRLPYEQYF. CDR3 DNA: TGTGCCAGCACTACCCGGGACAGGCTCCCCTACGAGCAGTACTTC.

This chain uses TRBV29-1 with TRBJ1-1; a weak D match, TRBD1 (6 bases). The CDR3 has 13 amino acids. The V end was cut by 5 bases, the J end by 1 base, with 11 bases between. The germline V gene has CDR1 SQVTM and CDR2 ANQGSEA. CDR3 in DNA: TGCAGCGTTAAACAGGGAGCGAACACTGAAGCTTTCTTT. It codes for CSVKQGANTEAFF. Using reference TRBV29-1 and TRBJ1-1 for the parts outside the CDR3, the full variable domain is SAVISQKPSRDICQRGTSLTIQCQVDSQVTMMFWYRQQPGQSLTLIATANQGSEATYESGFVIDKFPISRPNLTFSTLTVSNMSPEDSSIYLCSVKQGANTEAFFGQGTRLTVV.

The genes are TRBV2 and TRBJ1-2; tentatively, D is TRBD1 (5 bases). There are 17 residues in the CDR3. Germline CDR1 SNHLY, CDR2 FYNNEI. V gave up 2 bases and J gave up 2 bases, with 18 bases separating them. The CDR3 DNA sequence: TGTGCCAGCAGTGAATCTCGGACGGGACGGGAAAACTATGGCTACACCTTC. This sequence encodes CASSESRTGRENYGYTF.

This chain joins TRBV19 and TRBJ2-4; D not certain. V gave up 3 bases and J gave up 6 bases, with 9 bases separating them. This CDR3 is 13 amino acids long. Germline V CDR1 and CDR2: LNHDA, SQIVND (reference sequence). The CDR3 DNA reads as TGTGCCAGTAGTATCAACGGGCTAAACATTCAGTACTTC. As protein: CASSINGLNIQYF.

This clone was observed once. The chain recombines TRBV27 with TRBJ1-2; D gene unclear. The germline gives CDR1 MNHEY, CDR2 SMNVEV (reference sequence). Deletions cut 3 bases from V and 6 bases from J, with 11 bases between. The CDR3 is 13 amino acids. CDR3 in DNA: TGTGCCAGCAGTTTGCTAGGGCTCGATGGCTACACCTTC. Amino acid sequence: CASSLLGLDGYTF.

This chain links TRBV27 with TRBJ2-7; D uncertain. Looked up from germline, CDR1 is MNHEY and CDR2 is SMNVEV (reference sequence). V gave up 2 bases and J gave up 5 bases, with 13 bases separating them. The CDR3 totals 14 residues. The CDR3 here is CASSLPDMTHEQYF. The CDR3 DNA is TGTGCCAGCAGTTTACCTGACATGACCCACGAGCAGTACTTC.

This clone appeared once. This chain uses TRBV9 with TRBJ2-2; D is unclear. CDR1 is SGDLS, CDR2 YYNGEE, per germline. V lost 0 bases and J lost 4, with 4 bases in between. The CDR3 spans 13 residues. In DNA form, the CDR3 reads TGTGCCAGCAGCGTAGAATCCACCGGGGAGCTGTTTTTT. This codes for CASSVESTGELFF.